This entry is about one T cell receptor (beta chain). What it binds is unknown. This record belongs to a study of T cell responses to AZD1222 COVID-19 vaccine. The study, taken as a whole, reports: Epitopes outside B.1.351 and B.1.1.7 mutated regions reportedly drew nearly half of spike TCRs.

Germline V CDR1 and CDR2: MNHEY, SMNVEV (reference sequence). This CDR3 contains 13 residues. Trimming shortened V by 8 bases and J by 7 bases, and 17 bases separated the two germline ends. Using immunoSEQ multiplex PCR, the repertoire was profiled, and TCRdb retains in-frame clones only, with some absent. This sample has about 120,000 clones, with roughly 87% found just once. The sample in question was peripheral blood, obtained on day 0 of AZD1222 vaccination. This clonotype was sampled from an adult in good health. The V and J genes are TRBV27 and TRBJ1-1; possibly TRBD1 for D (5 bases). CDR3 sequence reads: CASRRGGYDEAFF. CDR3 bases: TGTGCCAGCCGGCGGGGGGGATACGATGAAGCTTTCTTT.